This T cell receptor (beta chain) was documented in a study of CD8+ T cells in alopecia areata. This clone was counted a few times. Treatment defined: oral pan-JAK inhibitor, 5-10 mg twice daily. As the sequencing template, cDNA was produced by extracting RNA and reverse transcribing it. Sequencing was performed with immunoSEQ multiplex PCR; in TCRdb, only in-frame clones are kept and a portion is missing. The data hold approximately 120,000 clones, with approximately 57% observed a single time. Germline CDR1 is SGHDT and CDR2 is YYEEEE. The junction had 8 bases not matched to a gene; V was cut back by 3 bases and J by 4 bases. This CDR3 has 15 amino acids.

J is TRBJ1-2 and V is TRBV5-6; 8 bases are a match to TRBD1. The input for sequencing was CD4+ T cells sorted from blood, taken at week 4, from a patient treated with tofacitinib. The TCR sequence derives from a human donor with alopecia areata. The CDR3: CASSSEVRGLYGYTF. CDR3 nucleotides: TGTGCCAGCAGCTCGGAGGTCAGGGGGCTCTATGGCTACACCTTC.